A selection of T cell receptor beta chains follows, all from one sample in a study of long-term antiretroviral therapy in people with HIV. Only in-frame clones appear in the TCRdb table, and some are missing; sequencing was by immunoSEQ multiplex PCR. The profile covers roughly 28,000 clones, with 88% appearing a single time and around 4% taken by the ten largest. The sequences come from unsorted PBMCs, collected 0.5 years after starting antiretroviral therapy. Source of these receptors: a young woman with HIV. Both conserved end residues are part of each CDR3. D genes are given only for firm matches. Clone size is not always given. Where it is, it says once, few, many or a class for expanded clones.

V	J	size	D	CDR3	DNA
TRBV6-1	TRBJ2-7	NA	TRBD2	CASSEGAGVNEQYF	TGTGCCAGCAGTGAAGGGGCGGGAGTAAACGAGCAGTACTTC
TRBV7-2	TRBJ1-1	NA	NA	CASSLDRLRAFF	TGTGCCAGCAGCTTAGACCGATTACGGGCTTTCTTT
TRBV4-3	TRBJ2-7	NA	NA	CASSQGGPYSYEQYF	TGCGCCAGCAGCCAGGGGGGACCGTACTCCTACGAGCAGTACTTC
TRBV6-6	TRBJ2-7	NA	TRBD1	CASSGQGTYEQYF	TGTGCCAGCAGTGGACAGGGAACCTACGAGCAGTACTTC
TRBV25-1	TRBJ2-5	NA	NA	CASSEFLGRPQETQYF	TGTGCCAGCAGTGAATTTCTCGGTAGACCCCAAGAGACCCAGTACTTC
TRBV27	TRBJ1-5	NA	NA	CASSFGSRGNQPQHF	TGTGCCAGCAGTTTCGGGAGCCGCGGCAATCAGCCCCAGCATTTT
TRBV4-1	TRBJ2-3	NA	NA	CASSQVTSTDTQYF	TGCGCCAGCAGCCAAGTAACTAGCACAGATACGCAGTATTTT
TRBV28	TRBJ2-5	NA	NA	CASSYLLEKETQYF	TGTGCCAGCAGTTACCTGTTAGAGAAAGAGACCCAGTACTTC
TRBV29-1	TRBJ2-1	NA	TRBD2	CSVGSSGTYLDEQFF	TGCAGCGTCGGATCTAGCGGGACCTACTTGGATGAGCAGTTCTTC
TRBV18	TRBJ2-7	NA	NA	CASSQSSGTTYEQYF	TGTGCCAGCTCACAATCTTCCGGGACCACCTACGAGCAGTACTTC
TRBV27	TRBJ1-4	NA	TRBD1	CASSPPGQVPTRVEKLFF	TGTGCCAGCAGCCCCCCGGGACAGGTTCCCACTCGGGTTGAAAAACTGTTTTTT
TRBV19	TRBJ2-1	NA	TRBD2	CASSQTSGSLNEQFF	TGTGCCAGTAGTCAGACTAGCGGGAGTCTGAATGAGCAGTTCTTC
TRBV19	TRBJ1-5	NA	NA	CASQGWVPSNQPQHF	TGTGCCAGCCAGGGATGGGTTCCTAGCAATCAGCCCCAGCATTTT
TRBV19	TRBJ1-5	NA	NA	CASSTLDARNQPQHF	TGTGCCAGTAGTACCCTGGACGCTAGGAATCAGCCCCAGCATTTT
TRBV19	TRBJ2-7	NA	TRBD1	CASSLRAGGVYEQYF	TGTGCCAGTAGTCTCCGGGCAGGGGGTGTCTACGAGCAGTACTTC
TRBV6-6	TRBJ2-3	NA	TRBD1	CASRTGGTDTQYF	TGTGCCAGCAGGACAGGGGGCACAGATACGCAGTATTTT
TRBV7-3	TRBJ2-7	NA	NA	CASSLATGYEQYF	TGTGCCAGCAGCTTAGCGACTGGCTACGAGCAGTACTTC
TRBV7-8	TRBJ2-1	NA	TRBD2	CASSPHGGGTYNEQFF	TGTGCCAGCAGCCCACACGGGGGGGGAACCTACAATGAGCAGTTCTTC
TRBV14	TRBJ1-1	NA	NA	CASRAGVLGKRTEAFF	TGTGCCAGCAGAGCAGGGGTTTTAGGAAAACGCACTGAAGCTTTCTTT
TRBV7-2	TRBJ2-7	NA	NA	CASSLVDSSYEQYF	TGTGCCAGCAGTCTCGTAGACAGTTCCTACGAGCAGTACTTC
TRBV4-3	TRBJ2-3	NA	NA	CASSQDLDTQYF	TGCGCCAGCAGCCAAGATCTAGATACGCAGTATTTT
TRBV19	TRBJ2-3	NA	NA	CASSMPLDDPGFGTDTQYF	TGTGCCAGTAGTATGCCTCTCGACGACCCGGGGTTTGGCACAGATACGCAGTATTTT
TRBV7-2	TRBJ2-1	NA	TRBD2	CASSARAGGRGNEQFF	TGTGCCAGCAGCGCACGAGCGGGAGGGCGTGGGAATGAGCAGTTCTTC
TRBV7-2	TRBJ2-2	NA	NA	CASSQEAGNTGELFF	TGTGCCAGCAGCCAAGAAGCGGGGAACACCGGGGAGCTGTTTTTT
TRBV2	TRBJ2-2	NA	TRBD1	CASSRDRGPGELFF	TGTGCCAGCAGTCGGGACAGGGGTCCCGGGGAGCTGTTTTTT
TRBV11-2	TRBJ2-3	NA	TRBD2	CASSPGLAADTQYF	TGTGCCAGCAGCCCAGGACTAGCTGCAGATACGCAGTATTTT
TRBV6-6	TRBJ1-3	once	TRBD1	CASTLVTGVPGNTIYF	TGTGCCAGCACCTTAGTAACAGGGGTTCCTGGAAACACCATATATTTT
TRBV5-1	TRBJ1-3	NA	NA	CASTGNSGNTIYF	TGCGCCAGCACGGGAAATTCTGGAAACACCATATATTTT
TRBV14	TRBJ2-7	few	NA	CASSQGVASEQYF	TGTGCCAGCAGCCAAGGGGTCGCGTCTGAGCAGTACTTC
TRBV7-2	TRBJ2-7	NA	NA	CASSPQGGNYEQYF	TGTGCCAGCAGCCCCCAGGGGGGGAATTACGAGCAGTACTTC
TRBV19	TRBJ2-7	NA	NA	CASSMFGDLAYEQYF	TGTGCCAGTAGTATGTTTGGAGACTTGGCCTACGAGCAGTACTTC
TRBV28	TRBJ2-1	NA	NA	CASRSYNEQFF	TGTGCCAGCAGATCCTACAATGAGCAGTTCTTC
TRBV27	TRBJ2-2	NA	NA	CAIDAGTGELFF	TGTGCCATCGACGCAGGGACCGGGGAGCTGTTTTTT
TRBV13	TRBJ2-1	NA	TRBD2	CASSLSSGSYEQFF	TGTGCCAGCAGCTTAAGTAGCGGGAGCTATGAGCAGTTCTTC
TRBV28	TRBJ2-7	NA	TRBD1	CASTPRDRTSSYEQYF	TGTGCCAGCACCCCGCGGGACAGGACCAGCTCCTACGAGCAGTACTTC
TRBV6-5	TRBJ1-5	NA	NA	CASRTRDQPQHF	TGTGCCAGCAGGACACGGGATCAGCCCCAGCATTTT
TRBV6-4	TRBJ2-3	once	TRBD2	CASSPWAGGGTDTQYF	TGTGCCAGCAGCCCTTGGGCGGGAGGGGGCACAGATACGCAGTATTTT
TRBV4-3	TRBJ2-7	NA	NA	CASSQGRQLYEQYF	TGCGCCAGCAGCCAAGGCCGACAGTTATACGAGCAGTACTTC
TRBV5-6	TRBJ2-7	NA	NA	CASSLGDYYEQYF	TGTGCCAGCAGCTTGGGGGATTACTACGAGCAGTACTTC
TRBV19	TRBJ1-5	NA	NA	CASSMSNQPQHF	TGTGCCAGTAGTATGAGCAATCAGCCCCAGCATTTT
TRBV19	TRBJ1-1	few	NA	CASSSGVLNTEAFF	TGTGCCAGTAGTTCAGGGGTCTTGAACACTGAAGCTTTCTTT
TRBV7-2	TRBJ2-5	NA	NA	CASSPGTPFQETQYF	TGTGCCAGCAGCCCAGGCACTCCTTTCCAAGAGACCCAGTACTTC
TRBV28	TRBJ2-7	NA	TRBD2	CASSLVGRDEQYF	TGTGCCAGCAGTTTGGTAGGGAGGGACGAGCAGTACTTC
TRBV7-2	TRBJ1-2	NA	TRBD1	CASSLGGGKGYGYTF	TGTGCCAGCAGCCTGGGAGGGGGCAAGGGCTATGGCTACACCTTC
TRBV5-4	TRBJ2-3	once	NA	CASSFRNPDTQYF	TGTGCCAGCAGCTTTCGTAATCCAGATACGCAGTATTTT
TRBV19	TRBJ1-4	NA	TRBD1	CASGTGLRTNEKLFF	TGTGCCAGTGGGACAGGACTAAGAACTAATGAAAAACTGTTTTTT
TRBV4-1	TRBJ1-4	NA	NA	CASSQHSAVNEKLFF	TGCGCCAGCAGCCAGCACAGCGCGGTTAATGAAAAACTGTTTTTT
TRBV28	TRBJ1-4	NA	NA	CASSHPMGANEKLFF	TGTGCCAGCAGCCACCCGATGGGGGCTAATGAAAAACTGTTTTTT
TRBV21-1	TRBJ2-7	NA	NA	CASSKVIGIRTSGRIYEQYF	TGTGCCAGCAGCAAAGTAATAGGGATTCGGACTAGCGGGAGGATCTACGAGCAGTACTTC
TRBV21-1	TRBJ1-1	NA	NA	CASSPHHTENTEAFF	TGTGCCAGCAGCCCCCATCACACAGAGAACACTGAAGCTTTCTTT
TRBV15	TRBJ2-3	NA	NA	CATSRDGRAADTQYF	TGTGCCACCAGCAGAGACGGGAGAGCCGCAGATACGCAGTATTTT